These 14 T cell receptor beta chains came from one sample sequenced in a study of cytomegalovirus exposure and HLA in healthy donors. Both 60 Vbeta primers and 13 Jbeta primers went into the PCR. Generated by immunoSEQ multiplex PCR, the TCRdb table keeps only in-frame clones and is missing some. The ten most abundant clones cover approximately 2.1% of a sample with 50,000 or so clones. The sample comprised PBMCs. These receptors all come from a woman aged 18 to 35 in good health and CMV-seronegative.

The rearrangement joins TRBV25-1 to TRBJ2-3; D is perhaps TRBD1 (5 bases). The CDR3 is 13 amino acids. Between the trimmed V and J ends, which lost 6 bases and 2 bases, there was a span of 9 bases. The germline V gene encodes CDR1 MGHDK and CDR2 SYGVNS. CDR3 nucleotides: TGTGCCAGCAGGATGACAGTCACAGATACGCAGTATTTT. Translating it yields CASRMTVTDTQYF.

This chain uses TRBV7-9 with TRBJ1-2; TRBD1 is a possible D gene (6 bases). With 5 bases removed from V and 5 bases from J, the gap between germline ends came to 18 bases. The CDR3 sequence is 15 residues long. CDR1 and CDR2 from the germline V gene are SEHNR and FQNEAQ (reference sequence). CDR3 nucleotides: TGTGCCAGCAGCCTTCAATTGGGGGCGAGGTATGGCTACACCTTC. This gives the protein CASSLQLGARYGYTF. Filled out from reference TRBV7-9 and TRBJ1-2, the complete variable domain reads DTGVSQNPRHKITKRGQNVTFRCDPISEHNRLYWYRQTLGQGPEFLTYFQNEAQLEKSRLLSDRFSAERPKGSFSTLEIQRTEQGDSAMYLCASSLQLGARYGYTFGSGTRLTVV.

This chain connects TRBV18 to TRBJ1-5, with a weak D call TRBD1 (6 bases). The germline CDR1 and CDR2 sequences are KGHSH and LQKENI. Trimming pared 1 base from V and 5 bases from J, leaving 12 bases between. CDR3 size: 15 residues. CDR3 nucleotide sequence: TGTGCCAGCTCACCACAGGGGGTTGGCGATCAGCCCCAGCATTTT. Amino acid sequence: CASSPQGVGDQPQHF.

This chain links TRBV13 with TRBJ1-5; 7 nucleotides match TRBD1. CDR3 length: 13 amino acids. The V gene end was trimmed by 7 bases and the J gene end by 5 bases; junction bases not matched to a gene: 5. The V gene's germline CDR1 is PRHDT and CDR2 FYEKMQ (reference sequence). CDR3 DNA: TGTGCCAGCACTCAGGGGGGCCATCAGCCCCAGCATTTT. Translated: CASTQGGHQPQHF.

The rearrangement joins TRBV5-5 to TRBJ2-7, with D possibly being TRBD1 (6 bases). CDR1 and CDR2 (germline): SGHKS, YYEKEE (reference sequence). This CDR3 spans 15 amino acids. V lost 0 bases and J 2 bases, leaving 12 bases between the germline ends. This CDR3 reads CASSLAGTPAYEQYF. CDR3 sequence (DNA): TGTGCCAGCAGCTTGGCCGGGACACCTGCCTACGAGCAGTACTTC.

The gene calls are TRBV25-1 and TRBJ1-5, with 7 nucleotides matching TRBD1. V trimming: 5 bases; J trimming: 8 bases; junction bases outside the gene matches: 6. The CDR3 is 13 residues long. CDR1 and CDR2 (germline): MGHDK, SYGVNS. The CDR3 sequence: CASSLTGFEPQHF. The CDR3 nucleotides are TGTGCCAGCAGTTTGACAGGGTTTGAGCCCCAGCATTTT.

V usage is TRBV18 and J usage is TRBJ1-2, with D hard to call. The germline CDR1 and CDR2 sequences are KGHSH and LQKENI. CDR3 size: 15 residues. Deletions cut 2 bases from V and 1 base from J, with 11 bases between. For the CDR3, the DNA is TGTGCCAGCTCACCAGTCCACGGTGATAACTATGGCTACACCTTC. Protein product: CASSPVHGDNYGYTF.

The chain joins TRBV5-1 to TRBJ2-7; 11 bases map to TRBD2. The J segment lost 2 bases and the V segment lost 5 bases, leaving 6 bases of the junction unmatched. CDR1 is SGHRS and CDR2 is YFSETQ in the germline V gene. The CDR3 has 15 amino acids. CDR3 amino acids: CASSLAGGATYEQYF. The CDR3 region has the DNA TGCGCCAGCAGTCTAGCGGGAGGTGCAACCTACGAGCAGTACTTC. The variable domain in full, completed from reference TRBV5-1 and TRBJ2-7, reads KAGVTQTPRYLIKTRGQQVTLSCSPISGHRSVSWYQQTPGQGLQFLFEYFSETQRNKGNFPGRFSGRQFSNSRSEMNVSTLELGDSALYLCASSLAGGATYEQYFGPGTRLTVT.

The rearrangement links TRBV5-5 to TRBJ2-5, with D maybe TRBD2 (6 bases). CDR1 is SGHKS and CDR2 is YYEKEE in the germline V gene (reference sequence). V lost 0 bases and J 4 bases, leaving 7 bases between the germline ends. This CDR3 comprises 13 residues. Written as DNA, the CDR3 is TGTGCCAGCAGCTTGGCGGGGGTAGAGACCCAGTACTTC. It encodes CASSLAGVETQYF.

The CDR3 loop reads CSVSSGSVRETQYF. The CDR3, as DNA: TGCAGCGTCTCTAGCGGGAGTGTCCGAGAGACCCAGTACTTC. The J gene is TRBJ2-5, the V gene TRBV29-1, with 10 bases fitting TRBD2. In germline, CDR1 is SQVTM, CDR2 ANQGSEA. This CDR3 is built from 14 residues. The V gene end was trimmed by 6 bases and the J gene end by 4 bases; junction bases not matched to a gene: 8.

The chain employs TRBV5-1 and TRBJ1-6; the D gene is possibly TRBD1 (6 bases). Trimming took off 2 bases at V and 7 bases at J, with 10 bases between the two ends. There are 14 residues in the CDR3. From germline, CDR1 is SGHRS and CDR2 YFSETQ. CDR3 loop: CASSFRTGNSPLHF. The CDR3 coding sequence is TGCGCCAGCAGCTTTAGAACAGGGAATTCACCCCTCCACTTT.

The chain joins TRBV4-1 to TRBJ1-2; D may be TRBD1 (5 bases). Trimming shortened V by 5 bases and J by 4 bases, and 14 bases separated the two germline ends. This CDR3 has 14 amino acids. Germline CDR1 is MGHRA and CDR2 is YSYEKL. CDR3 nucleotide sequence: TGCGCCAGCAGCTCCGGGACGGGGGGCTATGGCTACACCTTC. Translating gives CASSSGTGGYGYTF.

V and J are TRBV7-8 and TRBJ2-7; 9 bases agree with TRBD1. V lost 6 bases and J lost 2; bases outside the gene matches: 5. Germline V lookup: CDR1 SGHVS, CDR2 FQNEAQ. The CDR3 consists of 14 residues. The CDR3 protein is CASRLRQGAYEQYF. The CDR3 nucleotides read TGTGCCAGCAGACTAAGACAGGGGGCCTACGAGCAGTACTTC.

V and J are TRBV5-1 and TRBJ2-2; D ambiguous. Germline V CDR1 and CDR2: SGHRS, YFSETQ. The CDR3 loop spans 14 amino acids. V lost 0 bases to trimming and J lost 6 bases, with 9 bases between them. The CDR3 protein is CASSLAAGAGELFF. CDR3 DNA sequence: TGCGCCAGCAGCTTGGCTGCCGGTGCCGGGGAGCTGTTTTTT.